This is a list of T cell receptor beta chains from one sample in a study of OX40 agonist ivuxolimab in advanced cancers. The data were produced by immunoSEQ multiplex PCR, yet TCRdb's version contains in-frame clones alone and is incomplete. The sample lists 45,000 or so clones; around 87% were seen once. The sample in question was CD4+ or CD8+ T cells sorted from blood, obtained in a trial of the OX40 agonist ivuxolimab. These receptors all come from an adult with an advanced solid tumor such as melanoma, head and neck, liver or kidney cancer. The CDR3 runs from the conserved cysteine through the conserved F or W. The size field is filled for only some rows; it gives once, few, many or a size class.

TRBJ1-2 | TRBV7-2 | medium-sized | CASSVTPRGGYTF
TRBJ2-7 | TRBV5-1 | NA | CASSLAGTGKYEQYF
TRBJ2-7 | TRBV7-9 | NA | CASSFPKTRGSYEQYF
TRBJ2-1 | TRBV4-2 | NA | CASSRGPGNEQFF
TRBJ1-2 | TRBV6-6 | NA | CASSYKGTGLLDGYTF
TRBJ2-7 | TRBV19 | once | CASSITGTLSYEQYF
TRBJ2-2 | TRBV4-1 | NA | CASSQEDRPTGELFF
TRBJ2-7 | TRBV18 | NA | CASSPGQGQSTAYEQYF
TRBJ2-7 | TRBV27 | NA | CASRSRTGRFEEQYF
TRBJ2-1 | TRBV7-9 | NA | CASSGGLAGVNEQFF
TRBJ1-1 | TRBV11-1 | NA | CASSLAGGLNTEAFF
TRBJ2-7 | TRBV27 | NA | CASSFGQGGYEQYF
TRBJ1-5 | TRBV19 | few | CASSTTERQPQHF
TRBJ1-1 | TRBV9 | NA | CASSVGGADTEAFF
TRBJ2-7 | TRBV5-4 | NA | CASSQDGSYEQYF
TRBJ2-1 | TRBV27 | NA | CASSHRGEEQFF
TRBJ1-4 | TRBV7-9 | NA | CASSLVGVREKLFF
TRBJ2-1 | TRBV18 | NA | CASAGTTGNEQFF
TRBJ2-3 | TRBV9 | NA | CASTPGRGSTDTQYF
TRBJ1-2 | TRBV5-8 | NA | CASSLGTGADGDGYTF
TRBJ2-3 | TRBV5-1 | NA | CASSLYGRGTDTQYF
TRBJ2-7 | TRBV28 | NA | CASSLTSYYEQYF
TRBJ1-2 | TRBV4-1 | NA | CASSQKTGVVNYGYTF
TRBJ2-7 | TRBV11-2 | NA | CASSLEGLAAEQYF
TRBJ2-1 | TRBV5-1 | NA | CASSSRLAGGYNEQFF
TRBJ2-7 | TRBV4-1 | NA | CASSQDRGTNYEQYF
TRBJ1-2 | TRBV13 | NA | CASSLGRAAGYTF
TRBJ2-1 | TRBV4-1 | NA | CASSQVAGGGNEQFF
TRBJ2-1 | TRBV6-5 | NA | CASTQYTNEQFF
TRBJ2-7 | TRBV7-9 | once | CASSLEDRYEQYF
TRBJ2-3 | TRBV4-1 | NA | CASSQRSSGTGTDTQYF
TRBJ2-1 | TRBV27 | NA | CASSLGRNNEQFF
TRBJ1-1 | TRBV7-8 | NA | CASSLVAAEAFF
TRBJ2-2 | TRBV27 | once | CASRGNGGTGELFF
TRBJ1-5 | TRBV27 | NA | CASRSGPGGNQPQHF
TRBJ1-2 | TRBV4-3 | NA | CASSRTRGDYGYTF